The clone carrying this T cell receptor (beta chain) has a count of ten or more. Its antigen is unidentified. Germline and junction disagree at one end, which may indicate a read error. Amplification targeted TCR beta CDR3 regions from RNA transcripts. HTBI primers were the set used in a first-round RT-PCR of the TCR CDR3. A single record per CDR3 protein comes from TCRdb applying MiXCR to the multiplex PCR reads. The repertoire consists of hundreds of thousands of distinct CDR3 sequences, with 20% occurring once and the leading ten covering 47%. Clinical Activity Scores of at least 3, NOSPECS grades of at least 4 and durations under 3 months characterized ophthalmopathy patients. This sample is part of a study of T cells in Graves' hyperthyroidism and ophthalmopathy. Study findings and constraints: Blood held most thyroid clonotypes expanded above 0.001 frequency. Ophthalmopathy was identified by the model a median around 5.9 months ahead of onset.

Germline-derived CDR1 and CDR2 are LNHNV and YYDKDF (reference sequence). CDR3 length: 15 amino acids. The material sequenced was blood. The V call is TRBV15, the J call TRBJ1-1; no clear D. This receptor was taken from a man aged 35 to 55 with Graves' ophthalmopathy. The CDR3 protein is CATSRDFSGNAEAFF. The CDR3 nucleotides read TGTGCCACCAGCAGAGATTTTTCGGGGAACGCTGAAGCTTTCTTT.